This entry is about one T cell receptor (beta chain). Its antigen remains unidentified. A universal primer binding site was introduced by template switching. The final cDNA contained unique molecular identifiers. Each CDR3 protein gets one entry after TCRdb re-called the 5' RACE reads with MiXCR. Of fewer than 250,000 distinct CDR3 sequences detected, 5.5% to 7% appear once; the ten largest clones hold roughly 3.6%. The sample is drawn from a study of identical twins. The study's findings and limits: For monozygotic twins, models underestimated out-of-frame TCR alpha sharing.

The V gene lost 5 bases and the J gene lost 2 bases, with 13 bases spanning the gap. This CDR3 comprises 15 residues. Germline assignment: CDR1 MDHEN and CDR2 SYDVKM. These same records also appear under a second study, on yellow fever vaccine responses in identical twins.

This chain connects TRBV28 to TRBJ2-4; no clear D gene. Sequenced input: memory (CD45RO+) T cells sorted from blood. This clonotype was sampled from a woman younger than 35 in good health. Here the CDR3 reads CASSGQDGSKNIQYF. CDR3 coding DNA: TGTGCCAGCAGTGGCCAGGATGGATCCAAAAACATTCAGTACTTC.